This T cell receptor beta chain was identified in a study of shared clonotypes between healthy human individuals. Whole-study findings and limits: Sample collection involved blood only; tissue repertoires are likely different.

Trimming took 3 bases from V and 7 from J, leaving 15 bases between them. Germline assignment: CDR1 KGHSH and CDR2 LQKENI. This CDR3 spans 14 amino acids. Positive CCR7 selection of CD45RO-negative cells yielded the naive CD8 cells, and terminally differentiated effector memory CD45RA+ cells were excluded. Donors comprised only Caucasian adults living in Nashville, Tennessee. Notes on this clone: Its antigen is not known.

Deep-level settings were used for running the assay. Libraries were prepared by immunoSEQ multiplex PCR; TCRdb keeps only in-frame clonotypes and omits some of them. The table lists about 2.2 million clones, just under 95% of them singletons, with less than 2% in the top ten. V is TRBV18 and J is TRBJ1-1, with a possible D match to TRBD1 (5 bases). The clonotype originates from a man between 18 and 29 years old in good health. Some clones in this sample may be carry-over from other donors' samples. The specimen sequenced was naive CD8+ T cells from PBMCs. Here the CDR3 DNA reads TGTGCCAGCTCACCTATCGGGGGACTCAGTGAAGCTTTCTTT. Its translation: CASSPIGGLSEAFF.